This T cell receptor beta chain stems from a study of T-cell reconstitution after alpha-beta-depleted transplantation in children. There are many counts of this clonotype. A library of TCRbeta sequences, prepared with unique molecular identifiers, was generated. TCRdb called the PCR reads again in MiXCR, with one record for every CDR3 protein. Of a few hundred thousand distinct CDR3 sequences listed, roughly 25% were seen once; the top ten hold approximately 2.5%. V lost 3 bases to trimming and J lost 4 bases; unmatched junction nucleotides: 6. From germline, CDR1 is MNHNS and CDR2 SASEGT. There are 15 residues in the CDR3.

The V call is TRBV6-1, the J call TRBJ2-1; the match to TRBD2 covers 7 bases. The receptor was isolated from a girl aged 2 to 10 with Fanconi anemia, due to receive a stem cell transplant. Sequenced here: PBMCs, sampled before TCRalphabeta/CD19-depleted stem cell transplant. The CDR3 is CASSDGLAVYNEQFF. The CDR3, as DNA: TGTGCCAGCAGTGATGGTCTAGCGGTGTACAATGAGCAGTTCTTC.